These 14 T cell receptor beta chains were all obtained from the same sample, sequenced in a study of T cells after yellow fever vaccination. TCRdb analysed the 5' RACE reads with MiXCR anew, one entry per CDR3 protein. The sample consists of some 160,000 distinct CDR3 sequences, under 7.5% of them appearing once. Sample: CD4+ T cells sorted from PBMCs, taken less than 6 days after the first yellow fever vaccination. Receptors originate from a young man who received the YFV17D yellow fever vaccine.

This sequence joins TRBV2 and TRBJ2-3, with 7 bases aligning to TRBD1. Germline values: CDR1 SNHLY, CDR2 FYNNEI. V lost 5 bases and J lost 6; bases outside the gene matches: 8. CDR3 length: 14 residues. The CDR3 nucleotides read TGTGCCAGCAGTCCTGAACAGGGGCCGGATACGCAGTATTTT. The encoded protein is CASSPEQGPDTQYF.

V gene TRBV5-1 combines with J gene TRBJ2-3, with TRBD2 matching over 7 bases. The CDR3 runs to 16 residues. The junction had 4 bases not matched to a gene; V was cut back by 0 bases and J by 0 bases. Germline assignment: CDR1 SGHRS and CDR2 YFSETQ. CDR3 protein: CASSLDARGSTDTQYF. The CDR3 DNA reads as TGCGCCAGCAGCTTGGATGCGCGGGGGAGCACAGATACGCAGTATTTT.

The rearrangement uses TRBV7-2 and TRBJ2-5; 9 bases fit TRBD2. Germline V gene sequence: CDR1 SGHTA, CDR2 FQGNSA. V shed 8 bases, J shed 5 bases, and the junction held 12 bases outside the gene matches. The CDR3 consists of 15 residues. The CDR3 sequence is CASSLGGGAGETQYF. For the CDR3, the DNA is TGTGCCAGCTCCCTAGGCGGGGGGGCGGGGGAGACCCAGTACTTC. The whole variable domain, filled in from reference TRBV7-2 and TRBJ2-5, reads GAGVSQSPSNKVTEKGKDVELRCDPISGHTALYWYRQSLGQGLEFLIYFQGNSAPDKSGLPSDRFSAERTGGSVSTLTIQRTQQEDSAVYLCASSLGGGAGETQYFGPGTRLLVL.

The chain is built from TRBV6-1 and TRBJ2-3; TRBD2 agrees at 9 bases. CDR1 MNHNS and CDR2 SASEGT come from the germline V gene. The CDR3 totals 18 residues. J gave up 5 bases and V 7 bases, and 19 bases lay outside the gene matches. Here the CDR3 reads CASTLTPGRRGGRDTQYF. CDR3 DNA: TGTGCCAGCACCCTTACACCTGGCCGGCGGGGGGGCAGAGATACGCAGTATTTT.

The chain joins TRBV6-2 or TRBV6-3 to TRBJ1-6, with 8 bases lining up with TRBD1. CDR1 and CDR2 (germline): MNHEY, SVGEGT. This CDR3 region has 16 residues. V shed 7 bases and J 8 bases; nucleotides not matched to a gene: 13. The CDR3 here is CASTALGQVGDSPLHF. The CDR3 DNA sequence: TGTGCCAGCACCGCTCTGGGACAGGTTGGAGATTCACCCCTCCACTTT.

This chain connects TRBV4-1 to TRBJ1-3; D is perhaps TRBD1 (6 bases). Trimming shortened V by 1 base and J by 0 bases, and 16 bases separated the two germline ends. CDR1 MGHRA and CDR2 YSYEKL come from the germline V gene. The CDR3 covers 18 residues. DNA for the CDR3: TGCGCCAGCAGCCAAGGACAGGCCGGTCCCCTCTCTGGAAACACCATATATTTT. This sequence encodes CASSQGQAGPLSGNTIYF.

This clonotype was detected many times. The rearrangement joins TRBV4-3 to TRBJ2-1; 11 bases map to TRBD2. Trimming took 2 bases from V and 7 from J; bases not matched to a gene: 4. Germline lookup yields CDR1 LGHNA and CDR2 YSLEER. The CDR3 spans 15 residues. The CDR3 coding sequence is TGCGCCAGCAGCCAACCTAGCGGGGGGACGAATGAGCAGTTCTTC. Its protein is CASSQPSGGTNEQFF.

This clonotype was counted between two and nine times. This chain connects TRBV15 to TRBJ1-6, with D possibly being TRBD1 (5 bases). CDR1 LNHNV and CDR2 YYDKDF come from the germline V gene (reference sequence). The CDR3 has 17 amino acids. V gave up 1 base and J gave up 10 bases, with 20 bases separating them. The CDR3 DNA reads as TGTGCCACCAGCAGAGTTCAGGGATCGGGTATTGGATCACCCCTCCACTTT. Translating it yields CATSRVQGSGIGSPLHF.

This clonotype has only a few counts. The chain is built from TRBV6-1 and TRBJ1-1; tentatively, D is TRBD1 (5 bases). The length of the CDR3 is 13 residues. Germline CDR1 reads MNHNS; CDR2 reads SASEGT. V lost 3 bases to trimming and J lost 5 bases, with 10 bases between them. This CDR3 is CASSDGGRTEAFF. The CDR3 DNA reads as TGTGCCAGCAGTGACGGGGGTAGGACTGAAGCTTTCTTT.

This clonotype appeared many times. This chain connects TRBV11-2 to TRBJ2-2; 10 bases align to TRBD1. Germline CDR1 is SGHAT and CDR2 is FQNNGV. The CDR3 is 15 residues long. V lost 4 bases and J lost 6; bases outside the gene matches: 5. The CDR3 spells CASSWDRGSSGELFF. CDR3 nucleotide sequence: TGTGCCAGCAGCTGGGACAGGGGTTCGTCCGGGGAGCTGTTTTTT.

The rearrangement uses TRBV6-1 and TRBJ2-7; TRBD1 aligns across 9 bases. Germline trimming cut 6 bases from V and 1 base from J; bases unmatched to any gene: 4. The CDR3 loop spans 14 amino acids. CDR1 is MNHNS, CDR2 SASEGT, per germline. The CDR3 sequence: CASRGQGWSYEQYF. Here the CDR3 DNA reads TGTGCCAGCAGGGGACAGGGCTGGTCCTACGAGCAGTACTTC.

Comments on this clonotype: A read error is possible here, since a much larger clone lies one base away. The chain employs TRBV6-2 or TRBV6-3 and TRBJ2-7, with 8 bases lining up with TRBD2. CDR1 and CDR2 from the germline V gene are MNHEY and SVGEGT. This CDR3 is 15 amino acids long. The V and J ends lost 0 bases and 5 bases, in that order; junction bases with no gene match: 6. CDR3: CASSYSSLAGNEQYF. CDR3 nucleotides: TGTGCCAGCAGTTACTCGTCGCTAGCGGGCAACGAGCAGTACTTC.

In this sample, this clonotype turned up many times. The rearrangement uses TRBV6-2 or TRBV6-3 and TRBJ1-5, with 8 nucleotides matching TRBD1. The CDR3 loop spans 16 amino acids. The germline CDR1 and CDR2 sequences are MNHEY and SVGEGT. Trimming cost V 7 bases and J 1 base; bases outside gene matches: 9. CDR3 in amino acids: CASTYGGQGSNQPQHF. For the CDR3, the DNA is TGTGCCAGCACCTATGGAGGACAGGGAAGCAATCAGCCCCAGCATTTT.

This clonotype came up once. A single base separates this from a much larger clone, so it may be a read error. The rearrangement joins TRBV29-1 to TRBJ2-7; TRBD1 matches at 9 bases. There are 13 residues in the CDR3. Germline CDR1 and CDR2: SQVTM and ANQGSEA. In DNA, the CDR3 is TGCAGCGTGGAACCGGGACAGGGTTACGATCAGTACTTC. Protein sequence: CSVEPGQGYDQYF.